A single sample gave rise to the 8 T cell receptor beta chains below, sequenced in a study of neurological immune-mediated disorders. TCRdb redid the calling of the 5' RACE reads with MiXCR, one entry per CDR3 protein. The repertoire consists of about 58,000 distinct CDR3 sequences, with about 3.7% occurring once and the leading ten covering approximately 6.6%. Input material: PBMCs. Receptors were obtained from a woman aged 55-70 years with multiple sclerosis.

This clonotype was picked up a small number of times. This chain joins TRBV21-1 and TRBJ1-1. TRBV21-1 is assigned pseudogene status. The CDR3 runs to 15 residues. The CDR3 region is CASSKVGGTNTEAFF. The CDR3 DNA reads as TGTGCCAGCAGCAAAGTCGGAGGAACGAACACTGAAGCTTTCTTT.

This clonotype was seen repeatedly, ten times or more. The chain uses TRBV4-1 and TRBJ2-7, with D possibly matching TRBD2 (7 bases). Germline assignment: CDR1 MGHRA and CDR2 YSYEKL. CDR3 length: 15 residues. Trimming pared 1 base from V and 4 bases from J, leaving 14 bases between. CDR3 nucleotides: TGCGCCAGCAGCCAAGGTCCAGGGGAGGGGTACGAGCAGTACTTC. Its translation: CASSQGPGEGYEQYF.

This clonotype was observed many times. The gene calls are TRBV3-1 and TRBJ1-3; TRBD1 matches at 7 bases. CDR3 size: 14 residues. The V segment lost 5 bases and the J segment 8 bases; nucleotides outside the gene matches: 9. Germline V CDR1 and CDR2: LGHDT, YNNKEL (reference sequence). In DNA form, the CDR3 reads TGTGCCAGCAGCAAACTCGGACAGGTCGACACCATATATTTT. It yields the protein CASSKLGQVDTIYF. Combining the CDR3 with reference TRBV3-1 and TRBJ1-3 gives the whole variable domain DTAVSQTPKYLVTQMGNDKSIKCEQNLGHDTMYWYKQDSKKFLKIMFSYNNKELIINETVPNRFSPKSPDKAHLNLHINSLELGDSAVYFCASSKLGQVDTIYFGEGSWLTVV.

This clonotype has ten or more counts. The chain carries TRBV5-1 and TRBJ2-7; no clear D. CDR1 SGHRS and CDR2 YFSETQ come from the germline V gene. V lost 4 bases, J lost 9 bases, and 17 bases lay in between. This CDR3 region has 13 residues. The CDR3 here is CASSLSVSGVQYF. CDR3 nucleotides: TGCGCCAGCAGCCTCTCAGTCTCGGGCGTGCAGTACTTC.

V and J are TRBV12-3 or TRBV12-4 and TRBJ1-1; TRBD1 agrees at 7 bases. Trimming cost V 5 bases and J 4 bases; bases outside gene matches: 4. This CDR3 region has 13 residues. CDR3 sequence: CASSLRDSTEAFF. The CDR3 DNA is TGTGCCAGCAGTCTCCGGGACAGCACTGAAGCTTTCTTT.

This clonotype was found a few times. The rearrangement uses TRBV7-2 and TRBJ2-3; 8 bases line up with TRBD2. With V trimmed by 2 bases and J by 2 bases, 6 bases remained unmatched. This CDR3 is 16 amino acids long. CDR1 and CDR2 (germline): SGHTA, FQGNSA. The CDR3 DNA sequence: TGTGCCAGCAGCTTAAGGCGGGGGGTACTCACAGATACGCAGTATTTT. It codes for CASSLRRGVLTDTQYF. The entire variable domain, with the rest obtained from reference TRBV7-2 and TRBJ2-3, is as follows: GAGVSQSPSNKVTEKGKDVELRCDPISGHTALYWYRQSLGQGLEFLIYFQGNSAPDKSGLPSDRFSAERTGGSVSTLTIQRTQQEDSAVYLCASSLRRGVLTDTQYFGPGTRLTVL.

There are many counts of this clonotype. CDR3 residues: CASSDRQGNTEAFF. CDR3 in DNA: TGTGCCAGCAGTGACAGGCAGGGGAACACTGAAGCTTTCTTT. J is TRBJ1-1 and V is TRBV2; weak D call: TRBD1 (5 bases). The V and J ends lost 3 bases and 1 base respectively, with 9 bases between them. The CDR3 length is 14 residues. Germline V gene sequence: CDR1 SNHLY, CDR2 FYNNEI.

This clonotype occurred many times. The chain uses TRBV2 and TRBJ1-2; the D is unclear. V was trimmed by 2 bases and J by 2 bases, leaving 15 bases between them. Germline CDR1 SNHLY, CDR2 FYNNEI. This CDR3 contains 16 residues. The CDR3 region has the DNA TGTGCCAGCAGTGAAAATCGCGACCGCGCGAACTATGGCTACACCTTC. This gives the protein CASSENRDRANYGYTF. The entire variable domain, with the rest obtained from reference TRBV2 and TRBJ1-2, is as follows: EPEVTQTPSHQVTQMGQEVILRCVPISNHLYFYWYRQILGQKVEFLVSFYNNEISEKSEIFDDQFSVERPDGSNFTLKIRSTKLEDSAMYFCASSENRDRANYGYTFGSGTRLTVV.